This TCR beta chain was sequenced during a study of PD-1 blockade in classical Hodgkin lymphoma. Remarks on this clone: Its cognate antigen is unknown.

This CDR3 contains 13 residues. V lost 9 bases and J 4 bases, leaving 16 bases between the germline ends. The method was immunoSEQ multiplex PCR; TCRdb's version includes in-frame clones alone and lacks a portion of them. In the table there are some 21,000 clones, about 94% of which are singletons. The time point is: newly diagnosed, previously untreated cHL patient sample. It was PBMCs in newly diagnosed, untreated classical Hodgkin lymphoma that served as comparison. Study observations and caveats: What drove the repertoire differences, possibly disease activity or prior therapy, has not been defined. According to reports, newly diagnosed patients had lower baseline TCR diversity than healthy donors, and relapsed/refractory patients had lower baseline TCR diversity still.

The sequence was obtained from a human donor with classical Hodgkin lymphoma. V usage is TRBV5-3 and J usage is TRBJ1-2; maybe TRBD1 (6 bases). TRBV5-3 is classed as an ORF, of uncertain function. Sequencing was done on a sample of peripheral blood mononuclear cells (PBMCs). CDR3 DNA sequence: TGTGCCAATGCGCGGGGGGCTAGCTATGGCTACACCTTC. Its translation is CANARGASYGYTF.